A selection of T cell receptor beta chains follows, all from one sample in a study of blood T cells in healthy people across ages. TCRdb re-analysed the 5' RACE reads in MiXCR, keeping a single row per CDR3 protein. The table includes about 1 million distinct CDR3 sequences, more than 35% detected once. The specimen sequenced was blood. Receptor source: a woman in her sixties or seventies in good health. Each CDR3 is given with its conserved first and last residue. A D gene is named only where the DNA matches it firmly. Not every row has a clone size; where given, it reads once, few, many or a size class.

>.|TRBJ1-4|TRBV7-9|.
TGTACCAGCAGCACCCAGGGGTTAGGGGGAAAACTGTTTTTT
CTSSTQGLGGKLFF
>.|TRBJ1-5|TRBV15|few
TGTGCCACCAGGGGATCGGAGGACCACGCTAATCAGCCCCAGCATTTT
CATRGSEDHANQPQHF
>TRBD2|TRBJ2-1|TRBV12-5|.
TGTGCTAGTGGTTTGGCCGGGACTAGCGGGAGGGCCCGTGACTACAATGAGCAGTTCTTC
CASGLAGTSGRARDYNEQFF
>TRBD2|TRBJ2-1|TRBV5-1|few
TGCGCCAGCAGCTTGGAAGGGAGGGATGAGCAGTTCTTC
CASSLEGRDEQFF
>.|TRBJ2-3|TRBV9|.
TGTGCCGGCAGCGTAGCTTATCGAGGGGATACGCAGTATTTT
CAGSVAYRGDTQYF
>TRBD1|TRBJ2-7|TRBV4-1|few
TGCGCCAGCAGCCACCCCGGGACAGGTTCCTACGAGCAGTACTTC
CASSHPGTGSYEQYF
>.|TRBJ2-7|TRBV2|few
TGTGCCAGCAGTGAGAGGACGAGGGGCGAGCAGTACTTC
CASSERTRGEQYF
>.|TRBJ2-1|TRBV20-1|.
TGCAGTGCTAGAGGCCAGAGGGGGTATGAGCAGTTCTTC
CSARGQRGYEQFF
>TRBD2|TRBJ2-7|TRBV6-5|few
TGTGCCAGCGCCGGACTAGCGGGAGGGCCGGACGAGCAGTACTTC
CASAGLAGGPDEQYF
>TRBD1|TRBJ2-3|TRBV10-3|.
TGTGCCATCAGTGAAGGGGCAGGGGGTACGGATACGCAGTATTTT
CAISEGAGGTDTQYF
>.|TRBJ1-2|TRBV29-1|few
TGCAGCGCCACCACGGACGGGAAAAACACCTTC
CSATTDGKNTF
>.|TRBJ2-7|TRBV20-1|few
TGCAGTGCTAGAGCGTGGGCCGACGAGCAGTACTTC
CSARAWADEQYF
>TRBD2|TRBJ2-7|TRBV20-1|.
TGCAGTGCCCAGAAGGTGACTAGCGGGATGTACGAGCAGTACTTC
CSAQKVTSGMYEQYF
>.|TRBJ2-1|TRBV27|few
TGTGCCAGCAGTTCCCTCAATACAGGGTTTTCCTACAATGAGCAGTTCTTC
CASSSLNTGFSYNEQFF
>TRBD1|TRBJ2-5|TRBV7-9|.
TGTGCCAGCGGCCGAACAGGGGCCGTCATAGGGGTGCAGTACTTC
CASGRTGAVIGVQYF
>.|TRBJ2-1|TRBV28|.
TGTGCCAGCAGTCCCTCCGGACTGAATGAGCAGTTCTTC
CASSPSGLNEQFF
>.|TRBJ2-7|TRBV29-1|.
TGCAGCGTTGTGAGGGGAGCCACCTACGAGCAGTACTTC
CSVVRGATYEQYF
>TRBD1|TRBJ2-7|TRBV6-6|.
TGTGCCAGCAGTTTTACCCCGACAGGGGCCTACCCTTACGAGCAGTACTTC
CASSFTPTGAYPYEQYF
>.|TRBJ2-1|TRBV12-3/TRBV12-4|few
TGTGCCAGCAGGACACTAGGCATATCCTACAATGAGCAGTTCTTC
CASRTLGISYNEQFF
>TRBD1|TRBJ2-1|TRBV7-2|.
TGTGCCAGCAGCTTAGAGGACAGGGGAGGGCCATGGAATGAGCAGTTCTTC
CASSLEDRGGPWNEQFF
>TRBD1|TRBJ2-1|TRBV20-1|.
TGCAGCAGACAAGCGGGACAGGGGGCTAGGGATGAGCAGTTCTTC
CSRQAGQGARDEQFF
>.|TRBJ2-7|TRBV28|.
TGTGCCAGCAGTTTGGCTAGTAACGACGAGCAGTACTTC
CASSLASNDEQYF
>TRBD2|TRBJ2-3|TRBV7-9|once
TGTGCCAGCAGCTTCCTAGCGGGAGGGCCCAGCACAGATACGCAGTATTTT
CASSFLAGGPSTDTQYF
>.|TRBJ2-6|TRBV12-3/TRBV12-4|.
TGTGCCAGCAGTTTCGTTCAGGGCTCTGGGGCCAACGTCCTGACTTTC
CASSFVQGSGANVLTF
>.|TRBJ2-7|TRBV21-1|.
TGTGCCAGCGGCATGTGCGGGACAGGAACCTACGAGCAGTACTTC
CASGMCGTGTYEQYF
>.|TRBJ2-5|TRBV7-9|few
TGTGCCAGCAGCTTAGTACAGTTTCAAGAGACCCAGTACTTC
CASSLVQFQETQYF
>TRBD1|TRBJ2-5|TRBV11-3|.
TGTGCCAGCAGCACGCCGGGACAGGGGTTAACCCAGTACTTC
CASSTPGQGLTQYF
>.|TRBJ2-7|TRBV6-5|.
TGTGCCAGCACCAAACTTTCGCGGGGTGGTTCCTACGAGCAGTACTTC
CASTKLSRGGSYEQYF
>.|TRBJ1-2|TRBV3-1|few
TGTGCCAGCAGCCAAGAACTGTCGGATGGCTACACCTTC
CASSQELSDGYTF
>.|TRBJ2-1|TRBV9|.
TGTGCCAGCAGCTTAGCTGGGGTGGTGGAGCAGTTCTTC
CASSLAGVVEQFF
>TRBD1|TRBJ1-1|TRBV11-2|few
TGTGCCAGCAGCTTAGTCCCGGACAGGGCCACTGAAGCTTTCTTT
CASSLVPDRATEAFF
>.|TRBJ2-3|TRBV20-1|few
TGCAGTGCTAGGCGCACAGATACGCAGTATTTT
CSARRTDTQYF
>.|TRBJ2-2|TRBV2|.
TGTGCCAGTACTGCTTATTTTAACACCGGGGAGCTGTTTTTT
CASTAYFNTGELFF
>TRBD1|TRBJ2-1|TRBV5-1|.
TGCGCCAGCAGCCCAGGGACAGGGGGACACAATGAGCAGTTCTTC
CASSPGTGGHNEQFF
>TRBD1|TRBJ1-2|TRBV20-1|.
TGCAGTGCTAGGACAGGACAGGGAAACTATGGCTACACCTTC
CSARTGQGNYGYTF
>TRBD2|TRBJ2-1|TRBV29-1|.
TGCAGCATAATGAGGACTAGCGGCCTCAATGAGCAGTTCTTC
CSIMRTSGLNEQFF
>TRBD2|TRBJ2-5|TRBV6-6|.
TGTGTCAGCACTTCAAGTTGGGGGGGGACGCGGGAGACCCAGTACTTC
CVSTSSWGGTRETQYF
>.|TRBJ1-5|TRBV2|few
TGTGCCAGCAGTGACGGGGGGCTTGGCAATCAGCCCCAGCATTTT
CASSDGGLGNQPQHF
>TRBD1|TRBJ2-7|TRBV20-1|.
TGCAGTGCTAGCTTTTGTCATGACAGGGCAAGCTACGAGCAGTACTTC
CSASFCHDRASYEQYF
>TRBD1|TRBJ1-6|TRBV7-2|.
TGTGCCAGCAGCTTGAAGCCCCTAGACAGGGCCCTTCTGACACCCCTCCACTTT
CASSLKPLDRALLTPLHF
>TRBD1|TRBJ1-6|TRBV4-1|few
TGCGCCAGCAGCTCCAGGGGGCGTACTTCACCCCTCCACTTT
CASSSRGRTSPLHF
>.|TRBJ2-1|TRBV29-1|.
TGCAGCCTCGAGGTGGGACTCCTCCAGTTCTTC
CSLEVGLLQFF
>.|TRBJ1-4|TRBV6-5|.
TGTGCCAGCAGTCCTCCGCCGCTGGCCGGGGGAAAACTGTTTTTT
CASSPPPLAGGKLFF
>.|TRBJ2-3|TRBV3-1|few
TGTGCCAGCAGCCAGAAAGATACGCAGTATTTT
CASSQKDTQYF
>.|TRBJ2-5|TRBV4-1|.
TGCGCCAGCAGCCAAGACTTGGAGCAGTACTTC
CASSQDLEQYF
>TRBD2|TRBJ2-1|TRBV6-2/TRBV6-3|.
TGTGCCAGCAGTTACGTGGGACTAGCGCTCAATGAGCAGTTCTTC
CASSYVGLALNEQFF
>TRBD1|TRBJ2-7|TRBV12-3/TRBV12-4|few
TGTGCCAGCAGAACGGCCGGGACAGGGTCAACCTACGAGCAGTACTTC
CASRTAGTGSTYEQYF
>TRBD2|TRBJ2-5|TRBV6-5|.
TGTGCCAGCAGTTACTCGTTCCAGCCCCTAGCGGGAGGGCAAGAGACCCAGTACTTC
CASSYSFQPLAGGQETQYF
>TRBD1|TRBJ2-7|TRBV27|.
TGTGCCAGCATATACAGGGGTATAGGTGGCGAGCAGTACTTC
CASIYRGIGGEQYF
>.|TRBJ2-2|TRBV6-5|once
TGTGCCAGCAGTTACTCACGGGGTGCGAACACCGGGGAGCTGTTTTTT
CASSYSRGANTGELFF
>TRBD1|TRBJ2-5|TRBV11-1|few
TGTGCCAGCAGCTTAGGGGACAGGGCAACGGAGACCCAGTACTTC
CASSLGDRATETQYF
>.|TRBJ2-7|TRBV12-3/TRBV12-4|.
TGTGCCAGCAGTTTAGGGACACGGAAGGGCGAGCAGTACTTC
CASSLGTRKGEQYF
>TRBD2|TRBJ2-7|TRBV27|.
TGTGCCAGCAGTTCCAGGACTAGCAGGGACGAGCAGTACTTC
CASSSRTSRDEQYF
>.|TRBJ2-4|TRBV6-5|.
TGTGCCAGCAGTTCCGGGGCTAACATAGCCAAAAACATTCAGTACTTC
CASSSGANIAKNIQYF